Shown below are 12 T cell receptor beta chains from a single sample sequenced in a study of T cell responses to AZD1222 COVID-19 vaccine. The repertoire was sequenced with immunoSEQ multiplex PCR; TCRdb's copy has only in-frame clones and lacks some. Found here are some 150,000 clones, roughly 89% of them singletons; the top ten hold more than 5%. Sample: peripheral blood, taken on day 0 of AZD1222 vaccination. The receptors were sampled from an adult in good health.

The CDR3, as DNA: TGTGCCAGCCGACATGTGGGCACTGAAGCTTTCTTT. This codes for CASRHVGTEAFF. The chain employs TRBV6-5 and TRBJ1-1; D gene ambiguous. Germline lookup yields CDR1 MNHEY and CDR2 SVGAGI. Trimming stripped 8 bases from V and 4 bases from J, with 11 bases between. This CDR3 contains 12 residues.

CDR3 DNA sequence: TGTGCCAGCAGCCAAGAAAACGAGGGGACTAGCGGGAAATACAATGAGCAGTTCTTC. It codes for CASSQENEGTSGKYNEQFF. The J gene is TRBJ2-1, the V gene TRBV3-1 (or the pseudogene TRBV3-2), with 13 bases aligning to TRBD2. The CDR3 consists of 19 residues. Trimming at V came to 0 bases and at J to 4 bases, leaving 9 bases not matched to a gene. CDR1 and CDR2 (germline): LGHDT, YNNKEL (reference sequence).

The CDR3 DNA reads TGTGCCAGCTCATCCGGACAGGTTACCTACGAGCAGTACTTC. Protein: CASSSGQVTYEQYF. The chain is built from TRBV18 and TRBJ2-7; 7 bases match TRBD1. Germline lookup yields CDR1 KGHSH and CDR2 LQKENI. The CDR3 covers 14 residues. V gave up 5 bases and J gave up 2 bases; unmatched junction bases: 6.

The CDR3 DNA is TGTGCCAGTAGTATCGTACAGAAAACAGGGCAAGCTTTCTTT. The encoded protein is CASSIVQKTGQAFF. The J gene is TRBJ1-1, the V gene TRBV19; D is possibly TRBD1 (6 bases). The CDR3 is 14 residues long. Germline V gene sequence: CDR1 LNHDA, CDR2 SQIVND (reference sequence). The V end lost 3 bases, the J end lost 9 bases, and 17 bases lay between the germline ends.

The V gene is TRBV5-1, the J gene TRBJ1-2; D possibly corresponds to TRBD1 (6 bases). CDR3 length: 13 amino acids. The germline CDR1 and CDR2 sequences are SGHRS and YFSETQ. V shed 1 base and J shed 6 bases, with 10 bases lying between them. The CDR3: CASSLTGPDGYTF. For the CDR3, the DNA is TGCGCCAGCAGCTTGACAGGGCCCGATGGCTACACCTTC.

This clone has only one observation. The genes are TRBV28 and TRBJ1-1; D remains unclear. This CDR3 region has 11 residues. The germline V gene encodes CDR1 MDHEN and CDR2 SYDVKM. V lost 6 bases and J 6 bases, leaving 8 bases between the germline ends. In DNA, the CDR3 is TGTGCCAGCAGGGGGTGGCCTGAAGCTTTCTTT. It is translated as CASRGWPEAFF.

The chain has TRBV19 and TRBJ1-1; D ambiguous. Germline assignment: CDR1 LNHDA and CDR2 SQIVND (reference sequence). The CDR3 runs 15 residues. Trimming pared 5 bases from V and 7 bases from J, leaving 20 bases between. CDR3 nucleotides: TGTGCCAGTAGTGAATTAGGACCAGACCTTTTTGAAGCTTTCTTT. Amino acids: CASSELGPDLFEAFF.

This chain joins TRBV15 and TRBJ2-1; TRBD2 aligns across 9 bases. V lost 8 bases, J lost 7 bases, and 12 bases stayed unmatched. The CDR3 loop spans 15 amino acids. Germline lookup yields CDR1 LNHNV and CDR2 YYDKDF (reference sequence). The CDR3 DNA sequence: TGTGCCACCGTGAACGGCGGGAGGGCCGGGAATGAGCAGTTCTTC. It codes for CATVNGGRAGNEQFF.

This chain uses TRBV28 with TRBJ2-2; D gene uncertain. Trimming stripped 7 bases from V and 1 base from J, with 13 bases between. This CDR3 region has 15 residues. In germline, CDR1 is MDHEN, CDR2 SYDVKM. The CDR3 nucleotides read TGTGCCAGCAAAGTGGGCAATCAGAACACCGGGGAGCTGTTTTTT. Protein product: CASKVGNQNTGELFF. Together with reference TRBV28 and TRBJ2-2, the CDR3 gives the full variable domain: DVKVTQSSRYLVKRTGEKVFLECVQDMDHENMFWYRQDPGLGLRLIYFSYDVKMKEKGDIPEGYSVSREKKERFSLILESASTNQTSMYLCASKVGNQNTGELFFGEGSRLTVL.

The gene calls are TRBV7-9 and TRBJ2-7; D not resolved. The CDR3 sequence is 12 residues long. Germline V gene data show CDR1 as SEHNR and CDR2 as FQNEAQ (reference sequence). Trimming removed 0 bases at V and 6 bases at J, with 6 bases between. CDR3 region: CASSLAGFEQYF. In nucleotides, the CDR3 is TGTGCCAGCAGCTTAGCAGGGTTCGAGCAGTACTTC. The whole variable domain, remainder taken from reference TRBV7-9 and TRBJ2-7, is DTGVSQNPRHKITKRGQNVTFRCDPISEHNRLYWYRQTLGQGPEFLTYFQNEAQLEKSRLLSDRFSAERPKGSFSTLEIQRTEQGDSAMYLCASSLAGFEQYFGPGTRLTVT.

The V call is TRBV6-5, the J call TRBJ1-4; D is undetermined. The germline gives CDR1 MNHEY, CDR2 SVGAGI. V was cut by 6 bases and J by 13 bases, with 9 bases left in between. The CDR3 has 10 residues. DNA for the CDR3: TGTGCCAGCAGAGGAGGTAGACTGTTTTTT. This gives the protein CASRGGRLFF.

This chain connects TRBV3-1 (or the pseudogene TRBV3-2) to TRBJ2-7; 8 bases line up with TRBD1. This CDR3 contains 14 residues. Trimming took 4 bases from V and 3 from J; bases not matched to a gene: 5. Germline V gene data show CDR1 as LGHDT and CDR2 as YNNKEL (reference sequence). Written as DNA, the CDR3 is TGTGCCAGCAGCCCCCGCAGGGGGCTCTACGAGCAGTACTTC. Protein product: CASSPRRGLYEQYF.